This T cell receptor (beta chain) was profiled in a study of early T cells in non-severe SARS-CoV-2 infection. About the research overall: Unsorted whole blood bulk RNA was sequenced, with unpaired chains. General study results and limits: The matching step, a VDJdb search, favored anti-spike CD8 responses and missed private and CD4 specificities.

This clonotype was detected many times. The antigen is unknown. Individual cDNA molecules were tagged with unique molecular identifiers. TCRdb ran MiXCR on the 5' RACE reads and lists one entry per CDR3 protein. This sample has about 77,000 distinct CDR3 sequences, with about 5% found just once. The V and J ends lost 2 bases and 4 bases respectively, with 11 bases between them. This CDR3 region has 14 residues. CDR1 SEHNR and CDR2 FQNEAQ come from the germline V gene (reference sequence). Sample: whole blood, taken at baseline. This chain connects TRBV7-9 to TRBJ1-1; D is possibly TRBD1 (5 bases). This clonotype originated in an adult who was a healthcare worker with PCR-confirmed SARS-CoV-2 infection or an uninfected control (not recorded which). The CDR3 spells CASSLTQGGTEAFF. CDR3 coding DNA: TGTGCCAGCAGCTTAACCCAGGGCGGCACTGAAGCTTTCTTT.